This entry lists 7 T cell receptor beta chains sequenced from one sample in a study of shared clonotypes between healthy human individuals. Assay used: immunoSEQ multiplex PCR; TCRdb lists only in-frame clones, some missing. The table shows about a million clones, with about 72% occurring only once. The sample consisted of memory CD4+ T cells from PBMCs. Subset meaning: CD45RA-negative fraction. These receptor sequences come from a man between 18 and 29 years old in good health. Some clones in this sample may be carry-over from other donors' samples.

This clone was detected once. V gene TRBV2 combines with J gene TRBJ2-6; tentative D call: TRBD2 (5 bases). The V end was cut by 5 bases, the J end by 0 bases, with 14 bases between. Germline V gene lookup returns CDR1 SNHLY and CDR2 FYNNEI. The length of the CDR3 is 17 residues. Here the CDR3 DNA reads TGTGCCAGCAGTCGCACCGGACGGGGCTCTGGGGCCAACGTCCTGACTTTC. It translates to CASSRTGRGSGANVLTF.

The rearrangement joins TRBV5-1 to TRBJ2-5; D may be TRBD2 (6 bases). The germline V and J ends were trimmed by 0 bases and 4 bases, with 16 bases remaining between them. The CDR3 runs to 16 residues. Per the germline V gene, CDR1 is SGHRS and CDR2 is YFSETQ. The CDR3, as DNA: TGCGCCAGCAGCTTGGCCGCCCAAGGAGGGGCAGAGACCCAGTACTTC. Translated: CASSLAAQGGAETQYF.

The V call is TRBV18, the J call TRBJ1-1; no reliable D call. Germline CDR1 reads KGHSH; CDR2 reads LQKENI. V shed 3 bases and J shed 4 bases, with 15 bases lying between them. The CDR3 has 15 residues. The CDR3 here is CASSPLAGEATEAFF. CDR3 DNA: TGTGCCAGCTCACCTTTGGCCGGGGAGGCCACTGAAGCTTTCTTT.

This sequence joins TRBV7-2 and TRBJ2-5; 8 bases are a match to TRBD1. Germline-derived CDR1 and CDR2 are SGHTA and FQGNSA. The CDR3 is 13 residues long. The ends lost 5 bases at V and 5 bases at J; junction bases unmatched: 4. CDR3 amino acids: CASSANRGETQYF. DNA for the CDR3: TGTGCCAGCAGCGCGAACAGGGGGGAGACCCAGTACTTC.

Notes on this clone: This same CDR3 is encoded by further DNA sequences in the sample. This chain connects TRBV18 to TRBJ2-7; no reliable D call. V was shortened by 3 bases and J by 0 bases, with 6 bases between the two germline ends. The CDR3 loop spans 13 amino acids. Germline V CDR1 and CDR2: KGHSH, LQKENI. CDR3 loop: CASSPPSSYEQYF. CDR3 in DNA: TGTGCCAGCTCACCTCCCAGCTCCTACGAGCAGTACTTC. The full variable domain, its missing parts supplied by reference TRBV18 and TRBJ2-7, is NAGVMQNPRHLVRRRGQEARLRCSPMKGHSHVYWYRQLPEEGLKFMVYLQKENIIDESGMPKERFSAEFPKEGPSILRIQQVVRGDSAAYFCASSPPSSYEQYFGPGTRLTVT.

This clone has only one observation. This chain connects TRBV11-3 to TRBJ2-5; D is perhaps TRBD2 (6 bases). The ends were cut back, 2 bases at V and 1 base at J, with 20 bases in the middle. The CDR3 has 18 amino acids. From germline, CDR1 is SGHNT and CDR2 YENEEA. The CDR3 DNA sequence: TGTGCCAGCAGCTTAAGTATGGGTGGGCTAGCGAGCCAAGAGACCCAGTACTTC. Its protein product is CASSLSMGGLASQETQYF.

The chain carries TRBV18 and TRBJ2-5; D not certain. The CDR3 sequence is 14 residues long. In germline, CDR1 is KGHSH, CDR2 LQKENI. V dropped 6 bases and J dropped 5 bases, with 16 bases sitting between them. The CDR3 DNA reads as TGTGCCAGCTCGCTACTGCAAGGGATGGAGACCCAGTACTTC. Translated, it gives CASSLLQGMETQYF.